These 22 T cell receptor beta chains were sequenced from one sample in a study of blood T cell repertoires in COVID-19. Method: immunoSEQ multiplex PCR; TCRdb's copy keeps in-frame clones and lacks some. This sample carries 100,000 to 150,000 clones, more than 70% of them seen once, and the ten largest clones take 9% to 12%. The sample taken for sequencing was peripheral blood. The source of these receptors is a man aged 50 to 60 with acute or convalescent COVID-19.

The CDR3 DNA sequence: TGCGCCAGCAGCCTCCAGGGGCCCGAAGCTTTCTTT. It translates to CASSLQGPEAFF. J is TRBJ1-1 and V is TRBV5-1, with D maybe TRBD1 (6 bases). Germline assignment: CDR1 SGHRS and CDR2 YFSETQ. The CDR3 loop spans 12 amino acids. Trimming removed 4 bases at V and 8 bases at J, with 12 bases between.

The rearrangement joins TRBV28 to TRBJ2-5; 8 bases agree with TRBD1. V lost 7 bases, J lost 7 bases, and 8 bases stayed unmatched. The CDR3 is 13 residues long. Germline V gene sequence: CDR1 MDHEN, CDR2 SYDVKM. As DNA, the CDR3 is TGTGCCAGCACCCAGGGACAGGTCCGGACCCAGTACTTC. Amino acid sequence: CASTQGQVRTQYF.

V usage is TRBV3-1 (or the pseudogene TRBV3-2) and J usage is TRBJ2-5; D unresolved. This CDR3 comprises 15 residues. Looked up from germline, CDR1 is LGHDT and CDR2 is YNNKEL (reference sequence). V shed 1 base and J shed 3 bases, with 12 bases lying between them. In DNA, the CDR3 is TGTGCCAGCAGCCAAGGATTGCTGTACAAAGAGACCCAGTACTTC. Encoded protein: CASSQGLLYKETQYF.

This chain uses TRBV11-2 with TRBJ2-3; D is possibly TRBD2 (6 bases). V lost 5 bases to trimming and J lost 2 bases, with 20 bases between them. Germline V gene sequence: CDR1 SGHAT, CDR2 FQNNGV. This CDR3 is built from 17 residues. For the CDR3, the DNA is TGTGCCAGCAGCCCGTATAACCGGGAGATCCTCACAGATACGCAGTATTTT. This codes for CASSPYNREILTDTQYF.

This clone showed up just once. The chain couples TRBV6-2 or TRBV6-3 to TRBJ1-5; D unclear. Germline-derived CDR1 and CDR2 are MNHEY and SVGEGT. V lost 5 bases and J 6 bases, leaving 8 bases between the germline ends. This CDR3 spans 12 amino acids. CDR3 DNA sequence: TGTGCCAGCAGTCGCCCGGGTCAGCCCCAGCATTTT. It translates to CASSRPGQPQHF.

V is TRBV5-6 and J is TRBJ1-6; D not resolved. V was trimmed by 4 bases and J by 0 bases, leaving 8 bases between them. The CDR3 totals 15 residues. The germline CDR1 and CDR2 sequences are SGHDT and YYEEEE. The CDR3 loop is CASSRGSSYNSPLHF. Written as DNA, the CDR3 is TGTGCCAGCAGCCGGGGAAGCTCCTATAATTCACCCCTCCACTTT.

CDR3 nucleotide sequence: TGCAGCGTTGAAAGGGACAACAACCACCTTGGGGCTTTCTTT. Translation gives CSVERDNNHLGAFF. This rearrangement joins TRBV29-1 to TRBJ1-1; D may be TRBD1 (6 bases). This CDR3 comprises 14 residues. CDR1 and CDR2 from the germline V gene are SQVTM and ANQGSEA. Between the trimmed V and J ends, which lost 2 bases and 11 bases, there was a span of 21 bases.

The CDR3 DNA is TGTGCCAGCAGCTTTGGGTTGTCGGGCACTGAAGCTTTCTTT. Residues: CASSFGLSGTEAFF. The chain uses TRBV11-2 and TRBJ1-1; no definite D call. CDR3 length equals 14 residues. Germline loops: CDR1 SGHAT, CDR2 FQNNGV. Deletions cut 3 bases from V and 4 bases from J, with 12 bases between.

The rearrangement uses TRBV3-1 (or the pseudogene TRBV3-2) and TRBJ2-3; TRBD2 matches at 13 bases. Germline CDR1 LGHDT, CDR2 YNNKEL (reference sequence). The CDR3 sequence is 17 residues long. V was clipped by 5 bases and J by 5 bases; unmatched bases: 10. The CDR3 sequence: CASSDRLLAGGQDTQYF. The CDR3 nucleotides read TGTGCCAGCAGCGATCGTCTACTAGCGGGAGGGCAAGATACGCAGTATTTT.

This chain uses TRBV6-5 with TRBJ1-2; TRBD1 is a possible D gene (5 bases). Germline V gene lookup returns CDR1 MNHEY and CDR2 SVGAGI. Trimming pared 4 bases from V and 4 bases from J, leaving 7 bases between. This CDR3 is 12 amino acids long. For the CDR3, the DNA is TGTGCCAGCAGTTCGGACATCTATGGCTACACCTTC. It yields the protein CASSSDIYGYTF.

V is TRBV28 and J is TRBJ1-1; D is perhaps TRBD1 (6 bases). V lost 10 bases, J lost 1 base, and 16 bases lay in between. The CDR3 runs to 14 residues. The germline V gene has CDR1 MDHEN and CDR2 SYDVKM. CDR3 coding DNA: TGTGCCACTAACCTCATAGGGGGGAACACTGAAGCTTTCTTT. It encodes CATNLIGGNTEAFF.

This sequence joins TRBV5-1 and TRBJ2-7; D unclear. Germline V gene data show CDR1 as SGHRS and CDR2 as YFSETQ. V lost 0 bases and J 2 bases, leaving 18 bases between the germline ends. The CDR3 contains 17 residues. CDR3 sequence (DNA): TGCGCCAGCAGCTTGGCGATAGACACCACGATAACCTACGAGCAGTACTTC. It is translated as CASSLAIDTTITYEQYF.

The genes are TRBV7-3 and TRBJ2-1; D uncertain. The germline V gene has CDR1 SGHTA and CDR2 FQGTGA. This CDR3 is 15 amino acids long. Trimming removed 5 bases from V and 8 bases from J, with 19 bases in between. DNA for the CDR3: TGTGCCAGCAGCCCGAATCCGGTGAGCCGCGATGAGCAGTTCTTC. Residues: CASSPNPVSRDEQFF.

The V and J genes are TRBV7-2 and TRBJ2-1; D not certain. The CDR3 sequence is 14 residues long. Trimming took 1 base from V and 9 from J, leaving 13 bases between them. Germline CDR1 and CDR2: SGHTA and FQGNSA. The DNA of the CDR3 is TGTGCCAGCAGCTTAGTTAATCCTCCGGGTGAGCAGTTCTTC. Protein: CASSLVNPPGEQFF.

The J gene is TRBJ1-1, the V gene TRBV27, with a possible D match to TRBD1 (5 bases). Germline V gene data show CDR1 as MNHEY and CDR2 as SMNVEV (reference sequence). Trimming took off 1 base at V and 0 bases at J, with 15 bases between the two ends. The CDR3 length is 17 residues. CDR3 sequence (DNA): TGTGCCAGCAGTTTATTCGGACACGAGGATTTGAACACTGAAGCTTTCTTT. It encodes CASSLFGHEDLNTEAFF.

This clone was picked up a small number of times. This rearrangement joins TRBV5-1 to TRBJ1-5; 11 nucleotides line up with TRBD1. Germline loops: CDR1 SGHRS, CDR2 YFSETQ. V lost 3 bases, J lost 6 bases, and 2 bases stayed unmatched. This CDR3 is built from 14 residues. The CDR3 sequence: CASSWTGGSQPQHF. The CDR3 coding sequence is TGCGCCAGCAGCTGGACAGGGGGCAGTCAGCCCCAGCATTTT.

The genes are TRBV18 and TRBJ1-6, with D unresolved. V shed 4 bases and J shed 10 bases, with 17 bases lying between them. In germline, CDR1 is KGHSH, CDR2 LQKENI. The CDR3 is made up of 15 amino acids. CDR3 bases: TGTGCCAGCTCACTTTCCGGGTCCATCAACTCACCCCTCCACTTT. Protein: CASSLSGSINSPLHF.

V usage is TRBV5-1 and J usage is TRBJ2-1, with 8 bases aligning to TRBD2. The CDR3 has 16 amino acids. V shed 0 bases, J shed 4 bases, and the junction held 6 bases outside the gene matches. Germline-derived CDR1 and CDR2 are SGHRS and YFSETQ. CDR3 region: CASSLEGTSFYNEQFF. For the CDR3, the DNA is TGCGCCAGCAGCTTGGAGGGGACTAGTTTTTACAATGAGCAGTTCTTC. Full variable domain (rest looked up from reference TRBV5-1 and TRBJ2-1): KAGVTQTPRYLIKTRGQQVTLSCSPISGHRSVSWYQQTPGQGLQFLFEYFSETQRNKGNFPGRFSGRQFSNSRSEMNVSTLELGDSALYLCASSLEGTSFYNEQFFGPGTRLTVL.

The chain is built from TRBV5-1 and TRBJ1-1, with D tentatively TRBD1 (6 bases). Looked up from germline, CDR1 is SGHRS and CDR2 is YFSETQ. V was trimmed by 7 bases and J by 0 bases, leaving 13 bases between them. CDR3 length: 14 amino acids. The CDR3 nucleotides are TGCGCCAGCCGAGAACAGGGCATGAACACTGAAGCTTTCTTT. Its protein is CASREQGMNTEAFF.

There are a few counts of this clone. The chain recombines TRBV11-1 with TRBJ2-3, with TRBD2 matching over 9 bases. Unmatched junction bases numbered 2, after V lost 3 bases and J lost 1 base. CDR3 length: 15 amino acids. Germline CDR1 is SGHAT and CDR2 is FQDESV (reference sequence). CDR3 sequence: CASSFQRGGTDTQYF. The CDR3 bases are TGTGCCAGCAGCTTCCAGCGGGGGGGCACAGATACGCAGTATTTT.

This chain links TRBV29-1 with TRBJ2-5; TRBD2 agrees at 10 bases. V was clipped by 7 bases and J by 2 bases; unmatched bases: 13. The CDR3 consists of 16 residues. Germline CDR1 is SQVTM and CDR2 is ANQGSEA. CDR3 in amino acids: CSADRSTSGPQETQYF. CDR3 nucleotide sequence: TGCAGCGCCGACCGCTCGACTAGCGGGCCACAAGAGACCCAGTACTTC.

The chain couples TRBV6-5 to TRBJ2-7, with D possibly being TRBD2 (5 bases). The CDR3 is 14 residues long. Looked up from germline, CDR1 is MNHEY and CDR2 is SVGAGI. V shed 5 bases and J shed 2 bases, with 13 bases lying between them. CDR3 bases: TGTGCCAGCAGTACTCCCGGAGGTCCCTACGAGCAGTACTTC. Translating gives CASSTPGGPYEQYF.